This T cell receptor (beta chain) was recovered during a study of cytomegalovirus exposure and HLA in healthy donors. General study results and limits: Three CMV-associated chains were confirmed in vitro to be specific for CMV antigens. A prior analysis recorded that most TCR beta V segments were productive about 90% or about 30% of the time.

Comments on this clone: Its cognate antigen is unknown.

The PCR used 60 Vbeta and 13 Jbeta primers. Repertoires were generated with immunoSEQ multiplex PCR, while TCRdb's copy carries only in-frame clones and drops some. Of about 120,000 clones in the sample, about four fifths were seen once. The CDR3 has 14 residues. Germline V CDR1 and CDR2: SGHVS, FNYEAQ. Trimming took 5 bases from V and 5 from J; bases not matched to a gene: 8. The sample was PBMCs. The chain joins TRBV7-6 to TRBJ2-7; 8 bases map to TRBD1. The clonotype originates from a man aged 25 to 40 in good health and CMV-seropositive. Here the CDR3 DNA reads TGTGCCAGCAGCGAGGGACAGGAGTGGGACGAGCAGTACTTC. Protein product: CASSEGQEWDEQYF.